The 2 T cell receptor beta chains below were found in one sample sequenced in a study of blood T cell repertoires in COVID-19. The protocol was immunoSEQ multiplex PCR, while the TCRdb copy is restricted to in-frame clones and leaves out a portion. The table has about 300,000 clones, roughly 86% seen once. Material: peripheral blood. The source is a man between 70 and 80 years old with acute or convalescent COVID-19.

J is TRBJ1-3 and V is TRBV10-3; D gene uncertain. Trimming took 0 bases from V and 4 from J, leaving 7 bases between them. The CDR3 extends over 14 amino acids. Germline CDR1 reads ENHRY; CDR2 reads SYGVKD. The CDR3 loop reads CAISESNRGNTIYF. The CDR3 nucleotides read TGTGCCATCAGTGAGTCCAACAGAGGAAACACCATATATTTT.

The CDR3 reads CASSPSGRGSTTEAFF. CDR3 DNA: TGTGCCAGCAGCCCGAGTGGCAGGGGGTCTACGACTGAAGCTTTCTTT. The gene calls are TRBV7-9 and TRBJ1-1, with TRBD1 matching 7 bases. This CDR3 has 16 amino acids. Per the germline V gene, CDR1 is SEHNR and CDR2 is FQNEAQ (reference sequence). With 5 bases clipped from V and 5 bases from J, the junction kept 14 bases outside the gene matches.